Listed below are T cell receptor beta chains from one sample, sequenced in a study of blood T cells in healthy people across ages. TCRdb analysed the 5' RACE reads with MiXCR anew, one entry per CDR3 protein. Here the sample spans about 2 million distinct CDR3 sequences, about 50% being singletons. What was sequenced was blood. The receptors originated from a woman aged 40 to 50 in good health. Each CDR3 is given with its conserved first and last residue. The D gene is left open where the match is weak. Clone sizes are given selectively: once, few, many, or a class where the clone is expanded.

>TRBV12-3/TRBV12-4|TRBJ1-1|many|-
CASTYRREMNTEAFF
TGTGCCAGCACCTATAGAAGGGAAATGAACACTGAAGCTTTCTTT
>TRBV6-5|TRBJ1-2|few|-
CASSYSRWETTNYGYTF
TGTGCCAGCAGTTACTCGAGGTGGGAGACGACTAACTATGGCTACACCTTC
>TRBV27|TRBJ2-5|-|TRBD2
CASSSGLAGGPWETQYF
TGTGCCAGCAGTTCCGGACTAGCGGGGGGGCCTTGGGAGACCCAGTACTTC
>TRBV9|TRBJ1-1|-|-
CASSAFANTEAFF
TGTGCCAGCAGCGCATTCGCGAACACTGAAGCTTTCTTT
>TRBV6-5|TRBJ1-6|few|-
CASSYLGYNSPLHF
TGTGCCAGCAGTTACTTAGGGTATAATTCACCCCTCCACTTT
>TRBV6-5|TRBJ1-6|-|TRBD1
CATRTGLGSHSPLHF
TGTGCCACACGGACAGGGCTAGGTTCGCATTCACCCCTCCACTTT
>TRBV6-6|TRBJ2-5|-|TRBD2
CASREVAGKETQYF
TGTGCCAGCAGAGAAGTAGCGGGGAAAGAGACCCAGTACTTC
>TRBV6-2/TRBV6-3|TRBJ1-5|-|-
CASSREGVQPQHF
TGTGCCAGCAGTAGAGAAGGCGTTCAGCCCCAGCATTTT
>TRBV4-2|TRBJ1-1|-|-
CASSQGGDRTEAFF
TGTGCCAGCAGCCAAGGAGGGGATCGCACTGAAGCTTTCTTT
>TRBV20-1|TRBJ2-5|few|-
CSAQQVAGAQYF
TGCAGTGCTCAACAGGTGGCCGGGGCCCAGTACTTC